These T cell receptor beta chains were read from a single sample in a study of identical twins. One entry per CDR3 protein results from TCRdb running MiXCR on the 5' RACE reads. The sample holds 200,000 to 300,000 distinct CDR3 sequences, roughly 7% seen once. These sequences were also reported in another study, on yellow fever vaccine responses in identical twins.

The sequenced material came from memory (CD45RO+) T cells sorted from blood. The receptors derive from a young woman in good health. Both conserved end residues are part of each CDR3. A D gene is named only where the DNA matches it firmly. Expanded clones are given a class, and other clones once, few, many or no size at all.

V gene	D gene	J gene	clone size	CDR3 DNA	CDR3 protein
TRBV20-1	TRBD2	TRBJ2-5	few	TGCAGTGCTAGGGACCTAGCGGGACGGAACTCGGCCCAGTACTTC	CSARDLAGRNSAQYF
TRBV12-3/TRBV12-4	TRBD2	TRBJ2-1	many	TGTGCCAGCAGTTTAGCCGGGGGAGCGGGAGTAGGACCCTACAATGAGCAGTTCTTC	CASSLAGGAGVGPYNEQFF
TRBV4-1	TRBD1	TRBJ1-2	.	TGCGCCAGCAGCCCCGGACAGGTTACCTATGGCTACACCTTC	CASSPGQVTYGYTF
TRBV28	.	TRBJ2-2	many	TGTGCCAGCAGTAGACGGCTAGGGGCCAGGGGGGAGCTGTTTTTT	CASSRRLGARGELFF
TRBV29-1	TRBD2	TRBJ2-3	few	TGCAGCGCCCCACTAGCGGGAGTTCCCGATACGCAGTATTTT	CSAPLAGVPDTQYF
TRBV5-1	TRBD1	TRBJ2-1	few	TGCGCCAGCAGCTTGAACGCCCCAGGACAGGTCCACAATGAGCAGTTCTTC	CASSLNAPGQVHNEQFF
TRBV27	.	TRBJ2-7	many	TGTGCCAGCAGCATGAAGGGGACCTTCTCCTACGAGCAGTACTTC	CASSMKGTFSYEQYF
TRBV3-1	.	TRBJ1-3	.	TGTGCCAGCAGCCACGGACATGACTCTGGAAACACCATATATTTT	CASSHGHDSGNTIYF
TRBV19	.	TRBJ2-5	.	TGTGCCAGTAGTACGTACCGGGACAACGTACTTCAAGAGACCCAGTACTTC	CASSTYRDNVLQETQYF
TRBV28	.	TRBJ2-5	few	TGTGCCAGCAGTTTTATTTCGGCGGGAAAGGAGACCCAGTACTTC	CASSFISAGKETQYF
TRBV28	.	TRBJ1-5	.	TGTGCCAGCCGCACCCCTACCGGGAGGCATCAGCCCCAGCATTTT	CASRTPTGRHQPQHF
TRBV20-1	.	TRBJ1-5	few	TGCAGTGCCCGTAGGGGAGCAGAGATAAGCAATCAGCCCCAGCATTTT	CSARRGAEISNQPQHF
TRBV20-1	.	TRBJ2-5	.	TGCAGTGCTAGCGGGAGTAGGGAGACCCAGTACTTC	CSASGSRETQYF
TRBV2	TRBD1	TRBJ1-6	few	TGTGCCAGCACCCAGACAGGGGGGAATTCACCCCTCCACTTT	CASTQTGGNSPLHF
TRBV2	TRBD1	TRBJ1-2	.	TGTGCCAGCAACAGGGGGCCAACGAATGGCTACACCTTC	CASNRGPTNGYTF
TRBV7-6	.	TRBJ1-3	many	TGTGCCAGCAGCTTAGCGCTAGGGGCTGGAAACACCATATATTTT	CASSLALGAGNTIYF
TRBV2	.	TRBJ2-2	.	TGTGCCAGCAGTGAGACCCTTGCCGGCACCGGGGAGCTGTTTTTT	CASSETLAGTGELFF
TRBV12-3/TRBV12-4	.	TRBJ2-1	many	TGTGCCAGCAGTTTAGTGGCCGGGGCTCTGATGGAGCAGTTCTTC	CASSLVAGALMEQFF
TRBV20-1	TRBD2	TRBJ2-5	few	TGCAGTGCTAGAAAGGGACTAGCGGGAGGGCCCTTTCATCAAGAGACCCAGTACTTC	CSARKGLAGGPFHQETQYF
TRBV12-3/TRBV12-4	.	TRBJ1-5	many	TGTGCCAGCAGTCCACCGGGACGAGCTATCAATCAGCCCCAGCATTTT	CASSPPGRAINQPQHF
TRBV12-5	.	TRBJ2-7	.	TGTGCTAGTGCCCGAGGGGGGGGGTCCTACGAGCAGTACTTC	CASARGGGSYEQYF
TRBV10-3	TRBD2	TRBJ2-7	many	TGTGCCATCAGCCGAACTAGCGGTACTGGGGAGCAGTACTTC	CAISRTSGTGEQYF
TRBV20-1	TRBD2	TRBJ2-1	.	TGCAGTGCTAGCCCCACTAGCGGGAGGGCCTATGAGCAGTTCTTC	CSASPTSGRAYEQFF
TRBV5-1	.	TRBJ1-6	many	TGCGCCAGCAGCCCGATGACAAACTCCTATAATTCACCCCTCCACTTT	CASSPMTNSYNSPLHF
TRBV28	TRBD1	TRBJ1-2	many	TGTGCCAGCAGACAAACAGGGGAAGGTAACTATGGCTACACCTTC	CASRQTGEGNYGYTF
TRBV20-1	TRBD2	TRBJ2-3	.	TGCAGTGCTCCCCCGTCGGGTCTAGCGGGAGGGCCCTACACAGATACGCAGTATTTT	CSAPPSGLAGGPYTDTQYF
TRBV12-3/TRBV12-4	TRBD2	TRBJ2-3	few	TGTGCCAGCAGTCCCCCAATTAGCGGGGTCACAGATACGCAGTATTTT	CASSPPISGVTDTQYF
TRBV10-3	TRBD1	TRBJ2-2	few	TGTGCCATCAGCACGGACAGGGGCGGTACCGGGGAGCTGTTTTTT	CAISTDRGGTGELFF
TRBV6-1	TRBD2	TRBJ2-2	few	TGTGCCAGGCTAGCGGGAGAGGGTCAGGACACCGGGGAGCTGTTTTTT	CARLAGEGQDTGELFF
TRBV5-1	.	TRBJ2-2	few	TGCGCCAGCAGGCCTGCGGGGATCCCCGGGGAGCTGTTTTTT	CASRPAGIPGELFF
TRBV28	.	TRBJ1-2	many	TGTGCCAGCAGTGAAAACCCGGGACGGGGGTCTGGCTACACCTTC	CASSENPGRGSGYTF
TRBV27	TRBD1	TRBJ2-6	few	TGTGCCAGCAGTTCGAAACAGGGGCCTTCTGGGGCCAACGTCCTGACTTTC	CASSSKQGPSGANVLTF
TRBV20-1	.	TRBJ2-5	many	TGCAGTGCTAGAGCCCCCTCCTCTTTAGAGACCCAGTACTTC	CSARAPSSLETQYF
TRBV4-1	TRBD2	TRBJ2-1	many	TGCGCCAGCAGCCTCGGGACTAGCGCCAAATACAATGAGCAGTTCTTC	CASSLGTSAKYNEQFF
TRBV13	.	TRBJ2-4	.	TGTGCCAGCAGCGTAGCGGTCAAAAACATTCAGTACTTC	CASSVAVKNIQYF
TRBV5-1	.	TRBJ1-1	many	TGCGCCAGCAGCTTGGTCGCCGGGACCACAGAAGCTTTCTTT	CASSLVAGTTEAFF
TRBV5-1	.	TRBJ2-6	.	TGCGCCAGCAGCTCTAAAAGGACGACCTCTGGGGCCAACGTCCTGACTTTC	CASSSKRTTSGANVLTF
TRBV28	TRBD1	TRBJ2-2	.	TGTGCCAGCAGTGACTCATTAAGGGGGCAGTTCGGGGAGCTGTTTTTT	CASSDSLRGQFGELFF
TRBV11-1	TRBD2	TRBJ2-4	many	TGTGCCAGCAGCTTAACACCGGGACTAGCGGGAAATTGGGCCAAAAACATTCAGTACTTC	CASSLTPGLAGNWAKNIQYF
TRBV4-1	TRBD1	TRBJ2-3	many	TGCGCCAGCAGCCGCCGGGACGGGACAGGGTTGTCGGATACGCAGTATTTT	CASSRRDGTGLSDTQYF
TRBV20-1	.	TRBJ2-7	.	TGCAGTGCCCGACACGTCCGGGACTCCTACGAGCAGTACTTC	CSARHVRDSYEQYF
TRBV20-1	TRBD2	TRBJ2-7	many	TGCAGTGCTAGAGGACTAGCGGGATACGAGCAGTACTTC	CSARGLAGYEQYF
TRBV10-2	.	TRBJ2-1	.	TGCGCCAGCAGTAAGACGGCACGGATTCGCTACAATGAGCAGTTCTTC	CASSKTARIRYNEQFF